Listed below are T cell receptor beta chains from one sample, sequenced in a study of blood T cell repertoires in COVID-19. Using immunoSEQ multiplex PCR, the repertoire was profiled, and TCRdb retains in-frame clones only, with some absent. The sample consists of a few hundred thousand clones, around 84% of them appearing once. Material for sequencing was PBMCs or T cells enriched from blood (not recorded which). The receptors come from a woman aged 45-60 years who had recovered from COVID-19. Both conserved end residues are part of each CDR3. Each record gives: D gene, V gene, clone size, J gene, CDR3 DNA, CDR3 protein. A D gene is named only where the DNA matches it firmly. A clone size is listed for some rows: how often the clone was seen (once, few, many), or a class if it is expanded.

D: NA
V: TRBV7-6
size: NA
J: TRBJ1-1
DNA: TGTGCCAGCAGAGCAGGGAGGGGGACTGAAGCTTTCTTT
CDR3: CASRAGRGTEAFF

D: NA
V: TRBV27
size: NA
J: TRBJ2-3
DNA: TGTGCCACCGGAGGGCCATCCGATACGCAGTATTTT
CDR3: CATGGPSDTQYF

D: NA
V: TRBV7-9
size: NA
J: TRBJ2-2
DNA: TGTGCCAGCAGCGAAAATCAGGTTGCGAACACCGGGGAGCTGTTTTTT
CDR3: CASSENQVANTGELFF

D: NA
V: TRBV7-2
size: NA
J: TRBJ2-1
DNA: TGTGCCAGCAAATTCCGGTTGGCGGCTTACAATGAGCAGTTCTTC
CDR3: CASKFRLAAYNEQFF

D: NA
V: TRBV6-2/TRBV6-3
size: few
J: TRBJ2-1
DNA: TGTGCCAGCAGTTACCGAAGCGGAAGCTCCTACAATGAGCAGTTCTTC
CDR3: CASSYRSGSSYNEQFF

D: NA
V: TRBV4-1
size: NA
J: TRBJ1-3
DNA: TGCGCCAGCAGCCCCGACATATCGGTTGGAAACACCATATATTTT
CDR3: CASSPDISVGNTIYF

D: NA
V: TRBV7-6
size: NA
J: TRBJ2-5
DNA: TGTGCCAGCAGCTTAGGAGGGGGAGAGACCCAGTACTTC
CDR3: CASSLGGGETQYF

D: TRBD1
V: TRBV4-2
size: NA
J: TRBJ2-7
DNA: TGTGCCAGCAGCCAAGGCTCGAGGGACAGCTGGGTGGCCGATTACGAGCAGTACTTC
CDR3: CASSQGSRDSWVADYEQYF

D: TRBD1
V: TRBV29-1
size: NA
J: TRBJ1-2
DNA: TGCAGCGTTGATTTCGGGACAGGCTATGGCTACACCTTC
CDR3: CSVDFGTGYGYTF

D: TRBD1
V: TRBV5-8
size: NA
J: TRBJ1-5
DNA: TGTGCCAGCTCTAGGGGGCAGACGGGCAATCAGCCCCAGCATTTT
CDR3: CASSRGQTGNQPQHF

D: TRBD1
V: TRBV30
size: NA
J: TRBJ1-1
DNA: TGTGCCTGGGGTTTCGGACAGGGAATGACTGAAGCTTTCTTT
CDR3: CAWGFGQGMTEAFF

D: TRBD1
V: TRBV3-1/TRBV3-2
size: NA
J: TRBJ2-7
DNA: TGTGCCAGCAGCCAAGGCGTTACGATTAGGGACAGGGTCTACGAGCAGTACTTC
CDR3: CASSQGVTIRDRVYEQYF

D: NA
V: TRBV28
size: NA
J: TRBJ2-1
DNA: TGTGCCAGCAGTGGCCAGGTTTTGAGCTCCTACAATGAGCAGTTCTTC
CDR3: CASSGQVLSSYNEQFF

D: NA
V: TRBV5-5
size: NA
J: TRBJ1-6
DNA: TGTGCCAGCAGCTTGGACCCCGGACAGATGAATTCACCCCTCCACTTT
CDR3: CASSLDPGQMNSPLHF

D: TRBD1
V: TRBV28
size: NA
J: TRBJ2-7
DNA: TGTGCCAGCACCTCGGGACAGGGGGCGCAACTGCAGTACTTC
CDR3: CASTSGQGAQLQYF

D: NA
V: TRBV7-8
size: NA
J: TRBJ2-7
DNA: TGTGCCAGCAGCTTAGCGCGGGCGTACGAGCAGTACTTC
CDR3: CASSLARAYEQYF

D: TRBD1
V: TRBV11-2
size: few
J: TRBJ2-7
DNA: TGTGCCAGCAACAACAGGGACAGTTCCTACGAGCAGTACTTC
CDR3: CASNNRDSSYEQYF

D: TRBD2
V: TRBV5-1
size: NA
J: TRBJ2-7
DNA: TGCGCCAGCAGCCCGGTAGCGGGATATCACGAGCAGTACTTC
CDR3: CASSPVAGYHEQYF

D: NA
V: TRBV5-1
size: NA
J: TRBJ2-1
DNA: TGCGCCAGCAGGTCTACAGGTGGCACCTACAATGAGCAGTTCTTC
CDR3: CASRSTGGTYNEQFF

D: NA
V: TRBV2
size: NA
J: TRBJ1-6
DNA: TGTGCCAGCAGTGGACAGGCTAGCAATTCACCCCTCCACTTT
CDR3: CASSGQASNSPLHF

D: NA
V: TRBV5-1
size: NA
J: TRBJ2-5
DNA: TGCGCCAGTGGACAAGCGGGTGCCGGGGAGACCCAGTACTTC
CDR3: CASGQAGAGETQYF

D: NA
V: TRBV9
size: NA
J: TRBJ2-7
DNA: TGTGCCAGCAGCGCCGCAGGTAAAAAGCAGTACTTC
CDR3: CASSAAGKKQYF

D: NA
V: TRBV6-5
size: NA
J: TRBJ1-2
DNA: TGTGCCAGCAGTTACTTAGGAGCTTATGGCTACACCTTC
CDR3: CASSYLGAYGYTF

D: NA
V: TRBV19
size: NA
J: TRBJ1-1
DNA: TGTGCCAGTAGTATAGTAATTTGGGGGCAAACTGAAGCTTTCTTT
CDR3: CASSIVIWGQTEAFF

D: NA
V: TRBV3-1/TRBV3-2
size: NA
J: TRBJ1-4
DNA: TGTGCCAGCAGCCAAGATCTAGGGGTCAGTAATGAAAAACTGTTTTTT
CDR3: CASSQDLGVSNEKLFF

D: TRBD1
V: TRBV6-2/TRBV6-3
size: once
J: TRBJ2-7
DNA: TGTGCCAGCAGTTACTCGTCAGGGACAGGGTGGTCCTACGAGCAGTACTTC
CDR3: CASSYSSGTGWSYEQYF

D: NA
V: TRBV6-2/TRBV6-3
size: NA
J: TRBJ2-3
DNA: TGTGCCAGCAGTTACTCGGGAGTCGTCCGATTCTCGAGCACGCAGTATTTT
CDR3: CASSYSGVVRFSSTQYF

D: NA
V: TRBV5-5
size: NA
J: TRBJ2-7
DNA: TGTGCCAGCAGCCCCCTACAGGTCTCTTCCTACGAGCAGTACTTC
CDR3: CASSPLQVSSYEQYF

D: NA
V: TRBV19
size: NA
J: TRBJ1-5
DNA: TGTGCCAGTAGTATGAACAGGGATCAGCCCCAGCATTTT
CDR3: CASSMNRDQPQHF

D: NA
V: TRBV19
size: few
J: TRBJ2-3
DNA: TGTGCCACCACAAGTTGGGATACGCAGTATTTT
CDR3: CATTSWDTQYF

D: NA
V: TRBV28
size: NA
J: TRBJ1-5
DNA: TGTGCCAGCAGGTCCCCGGGACAACTTCAGCCCCAGCATTTT
CDR3: CASRSPGQLQPQHF

D: TRBD1
V: TRBV18
size: NA
J: TRBJ1-1
DNA: TGTGCCAGCTCACCTCCCGGACAGGGCCGGCCGACAAACGTCGCTTTCTTT
CDR3: CASSPPGQGRPTNVAFF

D: TRBD2
V: TRBV27
size: NA
J: TRBJ2-1
DNA: TGTGCCAGCAGTACAACTAGCGGACTATACAATGAGCAGTTCTTC
CDR3: CASSTTSGLYNEQFF

D: NA
V: TRBV5-4
size: NA
J: TRBJ1-1
DNA: TGTGCCAGCAGCTTGGACAGGACCTCTGGGACTGAAGCTTTCTTT
CDR3: CASSLDRTSGTEAFF

D: NA
V: TRBV2
size: NA
J: TRBJ1-1
DNA: TGTGCCAGCAGCACTGACCGGGGGAGCACTGAAGCTTTCTTT
CDR3: CASSTDRGSTEAFF

D: NA
V: TRBV27
size: NA
J: TRBJ2-7
DNA: TGTGCCAGCTCGAGACGGGAGAGCTCCTACGAGCAGTACTTC
CDR3: CASSRRESSYEQYF

D: NA
V: TRBV11-3
size: NA
J: TRBJ2-1
DNA: TGTGCCAGCAGCTTACGGCGGAATGAGCAGTTCTTC
CDR3: CASSLRRNEQFF

D: TRBD2
V: TRBV5-1
size: NA
J: TRBJ2-7
DNA: TGCGCCAGCAGCTTGAGATATGGGCGGGAGGGCCCATTTATTGCCTACGAGCAGTACTTC
CDR3: CASSLRYGREGPFIAYEQYF

D: NA
V: TRBV5-8
size: NA
J: TRBJ2-7
DNA: TGTGCCAGCAGCGTGCGGGACGGACTTTTCTACGAGCAGTACTTC
CDR3: CASSVRDGLFYEQYF

D: TRBD2
V: TRBV29-1
size: NA
J: TRBJ2-1
DNA: TGCAGCGTAGCTAGCGGGAGCTCCTACAATGAGCAGTTCTTC
CDR3: CSVASGSSYNEQFF

D: NA
V: TRBV10-3
size: NA
J: TRBJ1-1
DNA: TGTGCCGTTAACCCCCGGGGAACGGACACTGAAGCTTTCTTT
CDR3: CAVNPRGTDTEAFF

D: NA
V: TRBV5-5
size: NA
J: TRBJ1-2
DNA: TGTGCCAGCAGCTTCGGGGCGGGAAACTATGGCTACACCTTC
CDR3: CASSFGAGNYGYTF

D: NA
V: TRBV28
size: NA
J: TRBJ2-7
DNA: TGTGCCAGCAGTGCGACAGGCATCATCCTCCCCTACGAGCAGTACTTC
CDR3: CASSATGIILPYEQYF

D: TRBD2
V: TRBV5-5
size: NA
J: TRBJ2-3
DNA: TGTGCCAGCAGCTTGGGGGCGGGAATGGGAGGGGCAGATACGCAGTATTTT
CDR3: CASSLGAGMGGADTQYF

D: TRBD1
V: TRBV7-6
size: NA
J: TRBJ2-5
DNA: TGTGCCAGCAGCCCCTACCCTCCGGACAGGGAGGCGGGAGAGACCCAGTACTTC
CDR3: CASSPYPPDREAGETQYF

D: NA
V: TRBV6-1
size: NA
J: TRBJ2-5
DNA: TGTGCCAGCAGTGCTAGGTCCAGCGGGTTCCAAGAGACCCAGTACTTC
CDR3: CASSARSSGFQETQYF

D: TRBD2
V: TRBV5-1
size: NA
J: TRBJ2-5
DNA: TGCGCCAGCAGTCAAGAGGGCGGGAGAGAGACCCAGTACTTC
CDR3: CASSQEGGRETQYF

D: NA
V: TRBV3-1/TRBV3-2
size: NA
J: TRBJ1-1
DNA: TGTGCCAGCAGCCAAGATTCAGGGGCATCTGAAGCTTTCTTT
CDR3: CASSQDSGASEAFF

D: TRBD1
V: TRBV6-1
size: NA
J: TRBJ2-2
DNA: TGTGCCAGCAGTGAATTCACAGGGGGTTGGACCGGGGAGCTGTTTTTT
CDR3: CASSEFTGGWTGELFF

D: TRBD1
V: TRBV2
size: NA
J: TRBJ2-7
DNA: TGTGCCAGCAGCGCACAGGGGGCGGGGGAGCAGTACTTC
CDR3: CASSAQGAGEQYF

D: NA
V: TRBV19
size: NA
J: TRBJ1-5
DNA: TGTGCCAGTTCCCCGCCGGCGTGGGAGGGCAATCAGCCCCAGCATTTT
CDR3: CASSPPAWEGNQPQHF

D: TRBD1
V: TRBV28
size: NA
J: TRBJ2-7
DNA: TGTGCCAGCAGTCGGGACAGCCCCTACGAGCAGTACTTC
CDR3: CASSRDSPYEQYF

D: NA
V: TRBV18
size: NA
J: TRBJ1-1
DNA: TGTGCCAGCTCACCAAGAGAAGGGCAGGGGCTCTCCACTGAAGCTTTCTTT
CDR3: CASSPREGQGLSTEAFF

D: NA
V: TRBV5-6
size: NA
J: TRBJ1-6
DNA: TGTGCCAGCAGCTTGGTGGCAGGGTCTAATAATTCACCCCTCCACTTT
CDR3: CASSLVAGSNNSPLHF

D: NA
V: TRBV18
size: NA
J: TRBJ1-1
DNA: TGTGCCAGCTCACAAAATCGACAGGATGAAGCTTTCTTT
CDR3: CASSQNRQDEAFF